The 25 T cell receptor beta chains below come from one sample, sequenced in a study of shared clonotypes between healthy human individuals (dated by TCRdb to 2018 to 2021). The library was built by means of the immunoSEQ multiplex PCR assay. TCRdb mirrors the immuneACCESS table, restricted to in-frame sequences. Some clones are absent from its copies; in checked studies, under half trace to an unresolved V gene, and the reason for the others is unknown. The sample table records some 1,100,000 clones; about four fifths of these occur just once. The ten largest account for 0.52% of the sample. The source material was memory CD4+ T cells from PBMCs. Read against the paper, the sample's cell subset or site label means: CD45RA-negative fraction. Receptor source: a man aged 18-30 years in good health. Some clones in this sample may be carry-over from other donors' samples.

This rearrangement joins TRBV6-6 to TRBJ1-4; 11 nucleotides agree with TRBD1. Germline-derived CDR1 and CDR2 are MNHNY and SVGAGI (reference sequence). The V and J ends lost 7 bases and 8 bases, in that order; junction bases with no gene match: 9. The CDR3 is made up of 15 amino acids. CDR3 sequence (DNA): TGTGCCAGCACAAACCCGGGACAGGGGGTAGAAAAACTGTTTTTT. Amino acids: CASTNPGQGVEKLFF.

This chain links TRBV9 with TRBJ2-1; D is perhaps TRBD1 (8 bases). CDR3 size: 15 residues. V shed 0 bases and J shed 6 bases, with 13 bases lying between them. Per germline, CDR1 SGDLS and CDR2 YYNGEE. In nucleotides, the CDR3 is TGTGCCAGCAGCGTAGCGCACAGGGGGGGCAATGAGCAGTTCTTC. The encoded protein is CASSVAHRGGNEQFF.

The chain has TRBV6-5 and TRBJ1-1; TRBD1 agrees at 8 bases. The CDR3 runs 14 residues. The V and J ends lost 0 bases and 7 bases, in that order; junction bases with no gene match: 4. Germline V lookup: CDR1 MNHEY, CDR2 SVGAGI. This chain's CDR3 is CASSYSSGGGEAFF. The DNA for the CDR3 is TGTGCCAGCAGTTACTCGTCAGGGGGCGGTGAAGCTTTCTTT.

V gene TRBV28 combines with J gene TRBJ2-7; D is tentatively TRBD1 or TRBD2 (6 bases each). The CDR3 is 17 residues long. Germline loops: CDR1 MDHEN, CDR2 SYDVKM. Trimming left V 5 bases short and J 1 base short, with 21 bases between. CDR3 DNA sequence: TGTGCCAGCAGTCCAGAAGGGGGGCTCCTTTGGTCCTACGAGCAGTACTTC. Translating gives CASSPEGGLLWSYEQYF. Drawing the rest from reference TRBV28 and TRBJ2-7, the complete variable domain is DVKVTQSSRYLVKRTGEKVFLECVQDMDHENMFWYRQDPGLGLRLIYFSYDVKMKEKGDIPEGYSVSREKKERFSLILESASTNQTSMYLCASSPEGGLLWSYEQYFGPGTRLTVT.

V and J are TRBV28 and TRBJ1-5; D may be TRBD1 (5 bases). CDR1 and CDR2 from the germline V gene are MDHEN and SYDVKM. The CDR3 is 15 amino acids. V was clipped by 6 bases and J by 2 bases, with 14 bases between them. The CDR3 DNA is TGTGCCAGCAGGCCCGGGGGAAGGGGCAATCAGCCCCAGCATTTT. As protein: CASRPGGRGNQPQHF.

Here the CDR3 reads CASSSVAAVSYEQYF. The CDR3 region has the DNA TGTGCCAGCAGCTCTGTAGCGGCCGTCTCCTACGAGCAGTACTTC. V is TRBV7-2 and J is TRBJ2-7, with a weak D call TRBD2 (6 bases). The germline V gene encodes CDR1 SGHTA and CDR2 FQGNSA. This CDR3 has 15 amino acids. Between the trimmed V and J ends, which lost 4 bases and 0 bases, there was a span of 13 bases.

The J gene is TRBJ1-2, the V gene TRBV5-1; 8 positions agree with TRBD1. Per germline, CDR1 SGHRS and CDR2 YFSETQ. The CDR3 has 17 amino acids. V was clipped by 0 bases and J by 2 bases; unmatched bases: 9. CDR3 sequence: CASSLGGTGGKNYGYTF. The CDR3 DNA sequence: TGCGCCAGCAGCTTGGGAGGAACAGGGGGGAAAAACTATGGCTACACCTTC.

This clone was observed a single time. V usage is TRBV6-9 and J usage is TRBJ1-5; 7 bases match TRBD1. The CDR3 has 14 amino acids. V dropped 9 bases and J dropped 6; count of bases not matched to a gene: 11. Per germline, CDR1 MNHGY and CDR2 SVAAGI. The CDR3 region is CASRNDRVGQPQHF. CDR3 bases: TGTGCCAGTCGTAACGACAGGGTAGGTCAGCCCCAGCATTTT.

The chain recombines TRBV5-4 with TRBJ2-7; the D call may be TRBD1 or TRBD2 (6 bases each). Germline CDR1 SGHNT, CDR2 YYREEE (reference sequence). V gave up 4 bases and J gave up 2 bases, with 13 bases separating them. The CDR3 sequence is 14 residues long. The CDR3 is CASSPGAGTYEQYF. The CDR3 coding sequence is TGTGCCAGCAGCCCGGGGGCGGGGACCTACGAGCAGTACTTC.

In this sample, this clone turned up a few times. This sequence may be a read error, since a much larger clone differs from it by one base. The CDR3 bases are TGTGCCAGCAGTTTGGGGGATACGCAGTATTTT. Translated: CASSLGDTQYF. The chain is built from TRBV2 and TRBJ2-3; D unresolved. Between the trimmed V and J ends, which lost 5 bases and 6 bases, there was a span of 6 bases. Germline CDR1 reads SNHLY; CDR2 reads FYNNEI. This CDR3 region has 11 residues. The full variable domain, with the rest looked up from reference TRBV2 and TRBJ2-3, is EPEVTQTPSHQVTQMGQEVILRCVPISNHLYFYWYRQILGQKVEFLVSFYNNEISEKSEIFDDQFSVERPDGSNFTLKIRSTKLEDSAMYFCASSLGDTQYFGPGTRLTVL.

CDR3 coding DNA: TGTGCCAGCTCCCCAAACAGGGAGGAGCAGTACTTC. Its translation: CASSPNREEQYF. The genes are TRBV18 and TRBJ2-7; maybe TRBD1 (6 bases). Deletions cut 6 bases from V and 7 bases from J, with 13 bases between. This CDR3 is 12 amino acids long. Germline assignment: CDR1 KGHSH and CDR2 LQKENI.

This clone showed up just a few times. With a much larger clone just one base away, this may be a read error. The chain's CDR3 is CASSAQETQYF. For the CDR3, the DNA is TGTGCCAGCAGCGCGCAAGAGACCCAGTACTTC. The rearrangement uses TRBV5-6 and TRBJ2-5; D unresolved. Between the trimmed V and J ends, which lost 4 bases and 2 bases, there was a span of 3 bases. Germline V CDR1 and CDR2: SGHDT, YYEEEE. The CDR3 runs 11 residues.

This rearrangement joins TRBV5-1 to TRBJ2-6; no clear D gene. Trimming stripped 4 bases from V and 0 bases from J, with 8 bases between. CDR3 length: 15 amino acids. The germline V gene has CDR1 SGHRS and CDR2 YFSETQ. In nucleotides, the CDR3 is TGCGCCAGCAGCCCTACAATCTCTGGGGCCAACGTCCTGACTTTC. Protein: CASSPTISGANVLTF. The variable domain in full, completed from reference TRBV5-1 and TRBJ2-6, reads KAGVTQTPRYLIKTRGQQVTLSCSPISGHRSVSWYQQTPGQGLQFLFEYFSETQRNKGNFPGRFSGRQFSNSRSEMNVSTLELGDSALYLCASSPTISGANVLTFGAGSRLTVL.

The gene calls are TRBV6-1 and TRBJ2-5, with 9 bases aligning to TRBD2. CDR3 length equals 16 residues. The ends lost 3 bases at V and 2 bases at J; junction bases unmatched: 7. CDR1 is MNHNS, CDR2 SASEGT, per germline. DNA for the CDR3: TGTGCCAGCAGTGAGAGAAGCGGGAGGCGACAAGAGACCCAGTACTTC. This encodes CASSERSGRRQETQYF.

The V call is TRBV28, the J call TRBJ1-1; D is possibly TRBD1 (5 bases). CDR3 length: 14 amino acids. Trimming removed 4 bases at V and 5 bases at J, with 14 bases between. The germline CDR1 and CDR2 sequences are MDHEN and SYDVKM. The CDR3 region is CASSSPGTFTEAFF. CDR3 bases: TGTGCCAGCAGTTCTCCAGGGACGTTTACTGAAGCTTTCTTT. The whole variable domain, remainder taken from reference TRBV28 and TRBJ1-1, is DVKVTQSSRYLVKRTGEKVFLECVQDMDHENMFWYRQDPGLGLRLIYFSYDVKMKEKGDIPEGYSVSREKKERFSLILESASTNQTSMYLCASSSPGTFTEAFFGQGTRLTVV.

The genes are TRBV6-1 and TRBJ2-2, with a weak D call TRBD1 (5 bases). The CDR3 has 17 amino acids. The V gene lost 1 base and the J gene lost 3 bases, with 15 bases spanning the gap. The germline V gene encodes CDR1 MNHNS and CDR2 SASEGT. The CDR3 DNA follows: TGTGCCAGCAGTGAAGTAGGTGGGGCCTGGGACACCGGGGAGCTGTTTTTT. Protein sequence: CASSEVGGAWDTGELFF.

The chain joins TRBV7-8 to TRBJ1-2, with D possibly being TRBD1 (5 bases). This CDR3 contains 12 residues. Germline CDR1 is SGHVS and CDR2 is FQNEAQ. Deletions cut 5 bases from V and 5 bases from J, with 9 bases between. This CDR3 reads CASSAGTYGYTF. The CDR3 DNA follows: TGTGCCAGCAGCGCAGGGACGTATGGCTACACCTTC.

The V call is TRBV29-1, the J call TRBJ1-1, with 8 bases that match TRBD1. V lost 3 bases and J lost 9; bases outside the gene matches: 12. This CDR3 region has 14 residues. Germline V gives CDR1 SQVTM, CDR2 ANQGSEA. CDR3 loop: CSVEGNQGASQAFF. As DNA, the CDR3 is TGCAGCGTTGAGGGCAACCAGGGGGCGAGTCAAGCTTTCTTT.

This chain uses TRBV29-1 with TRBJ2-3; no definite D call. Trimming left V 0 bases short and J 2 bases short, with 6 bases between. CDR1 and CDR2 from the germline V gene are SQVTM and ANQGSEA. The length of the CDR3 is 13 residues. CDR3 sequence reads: CSVEDTSTDTQYF. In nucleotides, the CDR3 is TGCAGCGTTGAAGATACATCCACAGATACGCAGTATTTT.

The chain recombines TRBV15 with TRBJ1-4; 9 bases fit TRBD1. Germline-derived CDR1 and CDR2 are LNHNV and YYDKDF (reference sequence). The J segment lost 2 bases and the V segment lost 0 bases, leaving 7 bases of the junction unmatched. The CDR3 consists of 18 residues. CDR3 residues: CATSRDTGGRRTNEKLFF. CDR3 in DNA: TGTGCCACCAGCAGAGATACAGGGGGCAGGCGGACTAATGAAAAACTGTTTTTT.

The CDR3 region has the DNA TGTGCCAGCACCCGGGCGATAGCGGGTGTCAATGAGCAGTTCTTC. Protein sequence: CASTRAIAGVNEQFF. This chain connects TRBV7-2 to TRBJ2-1; the match to TRBD2 covers 7 bases. CDR1 and CDR2 (germline): SGHTA, FQGNSA. V lost 7 bases, J lost 6 bases, and 12 bases stayed unmatched. The CDR3 length is 15 residues.

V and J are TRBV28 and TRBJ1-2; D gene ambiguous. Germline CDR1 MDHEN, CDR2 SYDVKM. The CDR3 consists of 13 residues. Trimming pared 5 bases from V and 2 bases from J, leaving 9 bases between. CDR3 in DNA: TGTGCCAGCAGTAAGACCCGAAACTATGGCTACACCTTC. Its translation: CASSKTRNYGYTF.

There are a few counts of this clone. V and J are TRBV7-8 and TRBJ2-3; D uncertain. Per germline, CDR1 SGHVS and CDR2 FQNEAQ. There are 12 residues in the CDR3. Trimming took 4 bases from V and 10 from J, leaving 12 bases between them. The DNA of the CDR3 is TGTGCCAGCAGCTCCTATTTTGGTGCGCAGTATTTT. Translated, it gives CASSSYFGAQYF.

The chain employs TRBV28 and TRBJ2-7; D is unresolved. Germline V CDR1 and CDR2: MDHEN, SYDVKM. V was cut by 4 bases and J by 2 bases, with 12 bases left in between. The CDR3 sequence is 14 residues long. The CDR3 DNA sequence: TGTGCCAGCAGTTCGGTGGGCAGAGCCTACGAGCAGTACTTC. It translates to CASSSVGRAYEQYF.

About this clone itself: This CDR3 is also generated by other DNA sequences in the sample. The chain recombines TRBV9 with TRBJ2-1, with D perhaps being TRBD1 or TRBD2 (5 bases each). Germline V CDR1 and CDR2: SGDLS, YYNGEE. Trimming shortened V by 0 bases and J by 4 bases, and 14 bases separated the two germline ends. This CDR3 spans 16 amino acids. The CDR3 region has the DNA TGTGCCAGCAGCGTAGCAGGGTCGGGGTCTTACAATGAGCAGTTCTTC. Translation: CASSVAGSGSYNEQFF.